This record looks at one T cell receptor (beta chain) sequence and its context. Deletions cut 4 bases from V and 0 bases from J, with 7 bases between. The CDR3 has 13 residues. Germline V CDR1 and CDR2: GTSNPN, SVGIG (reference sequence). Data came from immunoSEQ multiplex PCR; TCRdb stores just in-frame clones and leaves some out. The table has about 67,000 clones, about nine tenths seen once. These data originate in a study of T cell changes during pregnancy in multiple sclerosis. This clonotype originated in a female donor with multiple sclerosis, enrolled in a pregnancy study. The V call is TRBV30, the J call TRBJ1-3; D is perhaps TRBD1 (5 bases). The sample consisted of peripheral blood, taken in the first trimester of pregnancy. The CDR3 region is CAWTGNSGNTIYF. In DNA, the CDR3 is TGTGCCTGGACAGGGAACTCTGGAAACACCATATATTTT. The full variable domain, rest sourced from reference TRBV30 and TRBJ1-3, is SQTIHQWPATLVQPVGSPLSLECTVEGTSNPNLYWYRQAAGRGLQLLFYSVGIGQISSEVPQNLSASRPQDRQFILSSKKLLLSDSGFYLCAWTGNSGNTIYFGEGSWLTVV.